This TCR beta chain was captured in a study of blood T cells in healthy people across ages. The sample holds many counts of this clonotype. Then a second PCR, running about 6 to 11 cycles, was carried out with a sample-barcoded 5' primer and a J-beta primer mix. TCRdb called the 5' RACE reads again in MiXCR, with one record for every CDR3 protein. This table has 870,000 or so distinct CDR3 sequences, less than 35% appearing once. Germline V CDR1 and CDR2: SGHTA, FQGNSA. This CDR3 has 15 amino acids. Trimming stripped 0 bases from V and 4 bases from J, with 12 bases between. The clonotype comes from a woman over 75 in good health. The J gene is TRBJ2-5, the V gene TRBV7-2; D is undetermined. Input material: blood. This CDR3 reads CASSLARNRAETQYF. The DNA for the CDR3 is TGTGCCAGCAGCTTAGCGCGCAATCGGGCAGAGACCCAGTACTTC.